This TCR beta chain is from a study of T cells in Graves' hyperthyroidism and ophthalmopathy. This CDR3 is 14 amino acids long. After removal of 4 bases from V and 6 bases from J, the junction contained 9 bases not matched to a gene. Germline V gene data show CDR1 as LNHDA and CDR2 as SQIVND (reference sequence). Subjects aged 18 to 65 presented with newly diagnosed hyperthyroidism of less than 2 months' duration. Amplified TCR beta CDR3 regions derived from RNA transcripts. HTBI primers were employed in a first-round RT-PCR of the TCR CDR3. TCRdb redid the calling of the multiplex PCR reads with MiXCR, one entry per CDR3 protein. The sample has more than 550,000 distinct CDR3 sequences, around 15% seen once.

This chain joins TRBV19 and TRBJ2-7, with 7 bases aligning to TRBD1. This clonotype was obtained from a man aged 50 or older with Graves' hyperthyroidism. The sequenced material came from blood. CDR3 sequence (DNA): TGTGCCAGTAGTAACCGACAGGGTGGGAGCGAGCAGTACTTC. Translating it yields CASSNRQGGSEQYF.